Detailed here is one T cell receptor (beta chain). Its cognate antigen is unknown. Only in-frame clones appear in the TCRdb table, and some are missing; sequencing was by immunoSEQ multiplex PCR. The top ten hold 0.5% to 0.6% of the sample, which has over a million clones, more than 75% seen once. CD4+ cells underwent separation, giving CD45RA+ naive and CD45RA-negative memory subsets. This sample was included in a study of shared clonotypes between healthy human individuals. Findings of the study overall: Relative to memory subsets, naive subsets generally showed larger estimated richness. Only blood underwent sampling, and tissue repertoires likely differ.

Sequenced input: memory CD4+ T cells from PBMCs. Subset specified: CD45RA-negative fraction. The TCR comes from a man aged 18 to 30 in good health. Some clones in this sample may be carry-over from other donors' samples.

The CDR3: CASSPPGSSNTGELFF. Here the CDR3 DNA reads TGTGCCAGCAGCCCGCCAGGGTCATCAAACACCGGGGAGCTGTTTTTT. The rearrangement links TRBV7-3 to TRBJ2-2, with a tentative D call TRBD1 (5 bases). Trimming took 5 bases from V and 2 from J, leaving 15 bases between them. CDR1 is SGHTA and CDR2 is FQGTGA in the germline V gene. The CDR3 extends over 16 amino acids.